This T cell receptor beta chain was retrieved from a study of cytomegalovirus exposure and HLA in healthy donors. The germline V gene encodes CDR1 LNHDA and CDR2 SQIVND (reference sequence). This CDR3 has 15 amino acids. The trim removed 6 bases at V and 1 base at J, leaving 6 bases unmatched. This clone was seen a few times. Its antigen is not known. Study outcomes and limitations: Segments of the TCR beta V type were, in most cases, productive about 90% or about 30% of the time in an earlier analysis.

The PCR made use of 60 Vbeta and 13 Jbeta primers. The data were produced by immunoSEQ multiplex PCR, yet TCRdb's version contains in-frame clones alone and is incomplete. The table includes approximately 140,000 clones, approximately 80% detected once. The chain links TRBV19 to TRBJ1-3; 7 nucleotides agree with TRBD1. Sequenced material: PBMCs. This sequence originates from a woman in her fifties or sixties in good health and CMV-seropositive. As DNA, the CDR3 is TGTGCCAGTAGGGACAGGCGGCTTTCTGGAAACACCATATATTTT. Translating it yields CASRDRRLSGNTIYF.